Listed below are T cell receptor beta chains from one sample, sequenced in a study of shared clonotypes between healthy human individuals. Profiling relied on immunoSEQ multiplex PCR, and the TCRdb table lists in-frame clones only, not all of them. The table includes more than 550,000 clones, over 55% detected once. Specimen: memory CD4+ T cells sorted from blood. The receptors were sampled from a woman in her twenties or thirties in good health. Both conserved end residues are part of each CDR3. A D gene is named only where the DNA matches it firmly. Clone size is not always given. Where it is, it says once, few, many or a class for expanded clones.

d_call	v_call	cdr3_length	clone_size	j_call	cdr3_aa	cdr3_nt
-	TRBV27	12	once	TRBJ2-7	CASSLNRDEQYF	TGTGCCAGCAGTCTTAACAGGGACGAGCAGTACTTC
-	TRBV2	17	once	TRBJ2-2	CASSTTMGREYTGELFF	TGTGCCAGCAGTACCACGATGGGACGGGAGTACACCGGGGAGCTGTTTTTT
-	TRBV19	14	few	TRBJ2-7	CASKRDKGLYEQYF	TGTGCCAGTAAGCGGGACAAGGGCCTCTACGAGCAGTACTTC
TRBD2	TRBV25-1	14	-	TRBJ2-1	CASSAGGPYNEQFF	TGTGCCAGCAGTGCGGGAGGGCCGTACAATGAGCAGTTCTTC
-	TRBV28	12	-	TRBJ2-3	CASRNPTDTQYF	TGTGCCAGCAGGAACCCGACTGATACGCAGTATTTT
TRBD1	TRBV29-1	14	-	TRBJ1-1	CSTLTGGINTEAFF	TGCAGCACCCTCACAGGGGGCATCAACACTGAAGCTTTCTTT
TRBD1	TRBV25-1	12	many	TRBJ2-7	CASTTGVYEQYF	TGTGCCAGCACGACAGGGGTGTACGAGCAGTACTTC
-	TRBV4-1	14	-	TRBJ2-1	CASSQGATLREQFF	TGCGCCAGCAGCCAAGGGGCAACTCTTAGGGAGCAGTTCTTC
-	TRBV5-5	13	-	TRBJ2-1	CASSLSGYNEQFF	TGTGCCAGCAGCTTGTCAGGGTACAATGAGCAGTTCTTC
-	TRBV25-1	13	-	TRBJ2-7	CASNRGGSDEQYF	TGTGCCAGCAATAGGGGGGGGTCCGACGAGCAGTACTTC
-	TRBV11-2	12	many	TRBJ2-1	CASSNRVGEQFF	TGTGCCAGCAGCAACAGGGTCGGGGAGCAGTTCTTC
-	TRBV30	11	-	TRBJ2-5	CAQGLRETQYF	TGTGCCCAGGGGCTCAGGGAGACCCAGTACTTC
-	TRBV28	13	-	TRBJ1-4	CARTRLGDEKLFF	TGTGCCAGGACCCGGTTGGGGGACGAAAAACTGTTTTTT
-	TRBV19	15	-	TRBJ2-7	CASSIVDSGPYEQYF	TGTGCCAGTAGTATTGTTGACTCAGGGCCCTACGAGCAGTACTTC
TRBD1	TRBV6-1	16	-	TRBJ1-5	CASSEAGTGGRQPQHF	TGTGCCAGCAGTGAAGCCGGGACAGGGGGTCGGCAGCCCCAGCATTTT
-	TRBV7-9	14	-	TRBJ2-1	CASSLTGTSNEQFF	TGTGCCAGCAGCTTAACCGGGACTTCCAATGAGCAGTTCTTC
-	TRBV14	16	few	TRBJ2-1	CASSPPGVAAYNEQFF	TGTGCCAGCAGCCCCCCTGGGGTAGCGGCCTACAATGAGCAGTTCTTC
-	TRBV6-5	15	-	TRBJ2-5	CASSRSERPQETQYF	TGTGCCAGCAGTCGATCTGAGCGGCCACAAGAGACCCAGTACTTC
-	TRBV6-1	15	few	TRBJ2-7	CASSEAETSSYEQYF	TGTGCCAGCAGTGAAGCAGAGACTAGCTCCTACGAGCAGTACTTC
-	TRBV29-1	14	-	TRBJ2-3	CSVELRRDTDTQYF	TGCAGCGTTGAGTTGCGGAGAGACACAGATACGCAGTATTTT
-	TRBV5-1	19	once	TRBJ2-1	CAWPSPGAPRVMPYNEQFF	TGCGCCTGGCCCTCCCCCGGGGCGCCGAGGGTGATGCCCTACAATGAGCAGTTCTTC
-	TRBV5-4	17	once	TRBJ2-1	CASSFPQLASHGSEQFF	TGTGCCAGCAGCTTCCCCCAACTAGCTTCTCACGGGAGTGAGCAGTTCTTC
-	TRBV28	15	-	TRBJ2-2	CASSSSAGRIGELFF	-
-	TRBV6-5	13	few	TRBJ1-5	CASSSKFNQPQHF	TGTGCCAGCAGTTCAAAGTTCAATCAGCCCCAGCATTTT
-	TRBV20-1	11	-	TRBJ2-3	CSASPSDTQYF	TGCAGTGCTAGCCCTTCGGATACGCAGTATTTT
-	TRBV28	16	-	TRBJ1-5	CASSLFGRDVRQPQHF	TGTGCCAGCAGTTTATTTGGACGGGACGTCCGGCAGCCCCAGCATTTT
TRBD1	TRBV10-3	15	-	TRBJ1-5	CAISGTGQGNQPQHF	TGTGCCATCAGTGGGACAGGGCAAGGCAATCAGCCCCAGCATTTT
-	TRBV6-6	13	-	TRBJ1-2	CASSSGTQYGYTF	TGTGCCAGCAGTTCCGGGACGCAGTATGGCTACACCTTC
-	TRBV19	12	-	TRBJ1-1	CASSTRGPEAFF	TGTGCCAGTAGTACACGGGGCCCTGAAGCTTTCTTT
-	TRBV11-2	16	-	TRBJ2-1	CASSQTARRRGNEQFF	TGTGCCAGCAGCCAAACGGCGCGCAGAAGGGGCAATGAGCAGTTCTTC
-	TRBV7-8	15	once	TRBJ2-7	CASSFSIGRSYEQYF	TGTGCCAGCAGCTTCTCGATAGGCCGCTCCTACGAGCAGTACTTC
-	TRBV11-2	14	few	TRBJ1-2	CASRVAGDNYGYTF	TGTGCCAGCAGGGTCGCGGGGGACAACTATGGCTACACCTTC
-	TRBV9	15	-	TRBJ2-7	CASSEGQASSYEQYF	TGTGCCAGCAGCGAGGGTCAAGCCTCATCCTACGAGCAGTACTTC
-	TRBV19	13	-	TRBJ1-3	CASSIAPGDTIYF	TGTGCCAGTAGTATAGCACCAGGGGACACCATATATTTT
-	TRBV6-6	12	few	TRBJ2-7	CASAGTQYEQYF	TGTGCCAGTGCCGGGACCCAATACGAGCAGTACTTC
-	TRBV5-1	14	few	TRBJ1-1	CASSSTGIYPEAFF	TGCGCCAGCAGCTCGACAGGAATATACCCTGAAGCTTTCTTT
-	TRBV29-1	14	-	TRBJ1-1	CSVGQGPVNTEAFF	TGCAGCGTTGGTCAGGGCCCTGTGAACACTGAAGCTTTCTTT
-	TRBV7-2	13	once	TRBJ1-2	CASSLHQNYGYTF	TGTGCCAGCAGCTTACACCAGAACTATGGCTACACCTTC
TRBD2	TRBV5-1	14	-	TRBJ2-1	CASSVGTSGLEQFF	TGCGCCAGCAGCGTAGGGACTAGCGGGCTAGAGCAGTTCTTC
TRBD2	TRBV27	16	once	TRBJ2-2	CASKGLAGRYTGELFF	TGTGCCAGCAAGGGACTAGCGGGAAGGTACACCGGGGAGCTGTTTTTT
TRBD1	TRBV5-1	16	-	TRBJ1-3	CASSLVTGVSGNTIYF	TGCGCCAGCAGCTTGGTTACAGGGGTCTCTGGAAACACCATATATTTT
TRBD1	TRBV5-4	15	many	TRBJ2-7	CASSLSRQGAGEQYF	TGTGCCAGCAGCTTGTCTCGGCAGGGGGCGGGTGAGCAGTACTTC
-	TRBV5-1	15	few	TRBJ2-2	CASSAGHENTGELFF	TGCGCCAGCAGCGCGGGACACGAGAACACCGGGGAGCTGTTTTTT
-	TRBV19	12	few	TRBJ2-7	CASSIRAGEQYF	TGTGCCAGTAGTATACGGGCCGGTGAGCAGTACTTC
TRBD2	TRBV5-6	15	few	TRBJ2-5	CASSLPGGREETQYF	TGTGCCAGCAGCTTGCCGGGCGGGAGAGAGGAGACCCAGTACTTC
TRBD2	TRBV13	17	-	TRBJ2-7	CASSPTGASGSFGEQYF	TGTGCCAGCAGTCCTACCGGGGCTAGCGGGAGTTTTGGCGAGCAGTACTTC
TRBD1	TRBV6-6	14	once	TRBJ2-5	CASRPGTGGETQYF	TGTGCCAGCAGACCCGGGACAGGGGGCGAGACCCAGTACTTC
TRBD1	TRBV2	16	-	TRBJ2-3	CASSPRTGGITDTQYF	TGTGCCAGCAGTCCCCGGACAGGGGGTATCACAGATACGCAGTATTTT
-	TRBV28	15	-	TRBJ2-1	CASSFPETAYNEQFF	TGTGCCAGCAGTTTCCCCGAGACAGCCTACAATGAGCAGTTCTTC
-	TRBV29-1	15	-	TRBJ1-1	CSVGTRSGLNTEAFF	TGCAGCGTCGGGACACGGTCTGGGTTGAACACTGAAGCTTTCTTT
TRBD2	TRBV11-2	17	-	TRBJ2-1	CASSPGGILYEDNEQFF	TGTGCCAGCAGCCCGGGGGGGATCCTCTATGAAGACAATGAGCAGTTCTTC
TRBD1	TRBV5-4	15	-	TRBJ1-2	CASSLPGQGYYGYTF	TGTGCCAGCAGCCTCCCTGGACAGGGCTACTATGGCTACACCTTC
TRBD1	TRBV6-1	14	-	TRBJ2-2	CASSEPGGTGELFF	TGTGCCAGCAGTGAACCAGGGGGCACCGGGGAGCTGTTTTTT